The clone carrying this TCR beta chain was recorded once. Its antigen is unidentified. A multiplex PCR was run with 60 Vbeta primers and 13 Jbeta primers. Measured with immunoSEQ multiplex PCR; TCRdb has only the in-frame clones, and not every one. The profile shows some 120,000 clones, 65% to 85% of them singletons. This entry comes from a study of cytomegalovirus exposure and HLA in healthy donors. The study's findings and limits: TCR beta chain V- and J-gene trimming was linked, in a later analysis, to a missense variant in DCLRE1C.

This CDR3 spans 16 amino acids. Germline V lookup: CDR1 MGHRA, CDR2 YSYEKL. V was trimmed by 0 bases and J by 2 bases, leaving 11 bases between them. This clonotype was obtained from a man between 45 and 60 years old in good health and CMV-seronegative. This chain uses TRBV4-1 with TRBJ1-5, with no clear D. Specimen: PBMCs. The CDR3 here is CASSQDGGPRNQPQHF. The CDR3 nucleotides are TGCGCCAGCAGCCAAGATGGCGGGCCGCGCAATCAGCCCCAGCATTTT.